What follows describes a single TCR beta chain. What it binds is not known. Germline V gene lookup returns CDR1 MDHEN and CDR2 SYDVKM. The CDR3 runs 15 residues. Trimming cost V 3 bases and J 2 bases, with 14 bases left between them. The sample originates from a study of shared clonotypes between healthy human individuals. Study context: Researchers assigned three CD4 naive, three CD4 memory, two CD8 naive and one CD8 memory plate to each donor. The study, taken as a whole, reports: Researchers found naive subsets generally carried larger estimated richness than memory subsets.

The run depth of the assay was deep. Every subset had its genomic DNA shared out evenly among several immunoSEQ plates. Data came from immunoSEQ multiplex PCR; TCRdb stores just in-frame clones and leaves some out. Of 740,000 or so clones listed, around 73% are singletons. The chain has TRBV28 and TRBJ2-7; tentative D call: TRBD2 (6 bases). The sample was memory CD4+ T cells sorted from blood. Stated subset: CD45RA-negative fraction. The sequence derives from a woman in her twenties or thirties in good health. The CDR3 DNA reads TGTGCCAGCAGTTTCTCCGCGGGGTCAACCTACGAGCAGTACTTC. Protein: CASSFSAGSTYEQYF.